This T cell receptor beta chain is from a study of shared clonotypes between healthy human individuals. Study-level background: The donor group consisted of two women and three men, aged 18 to 49.

The assay was carried out at the deep level. The genomic DNA of each subset was split evenly across several immunoSEQ plates. Assay: immunoSEQ multiplex PCR; the TCRdb copy retains only in-frame clones and omits some. The repertoire holds some 2,100,000 clones, with approximately 96% as singletons. The sequence derives from a man aged 18 to 29 in good health. Sequencing was performed on naive CD4+ T cells sorted from blood. Subset denoted: CD45RA+ positively selected.

The CDR3 DNA follows: TGTGCCAGCAGCTCACAGGGAGGTGGCTATGGCTACACCTTC. As protein: CASSSQGGGYGYTF. The V call is TRBV9, the J call TRBJ1-2, with TRBD1 as a possible D gene (6 bases). The CDR3 has 14 residues. Germline-derived CDR1 and CDR2 are SGDLS and YYNGEE. V shed 4 bases and J shed 4 bases, with 14 bases lying between them.